The 11 T cell receptor beta chains given below trace back to one sample, sequenced in a study of blood T cell repertoires in COVID-19. The protocol was immunoSEQ multiplex PCR, while the TCRdb copy is restricted to in-frame clones and leaves out a portion. The sample lists approximately 150,000 clones, about 83% occurring once. Sequencing used peripheral blood. Receptors originate from a human donor in a cohort sampled during active COVID-19.

The chain uses TRBV27 and TRBJ2-7; a weak D match, TRBD2 (6 bases). V lost 4 bases, J lost 3 bases, and 19 bases lay in between. Germline V gene sequence: CDR1 MNHEY, CDR2 SMNVEV (reference sequence). The CDR3 totals 16 residues. The DNA for the CDR3 is TGTGCCAGCAGTTGGGTGGGCGGGATGGAGAACTACGAGCAGTACTTC. This codes for CASSWVGGMENYEQYF.

The chain uses TRBV14 and TRBJ2-7; 9 positions match TRBD1. In germline, CDR1 is SGHDN, CDR2 FVKESK. J gave up 3 bases and V 5 bases, and 11 bases lay outside the gene matches. CDR3 length equals 16 residues. The CDR3 sequence: CASSAPRQGGVYEQYF. CDR3 nucleotides: TGTGCCAGCAGCGCCCCCCGACAGGGGGGAGTCTACGAGCAGTACTTC.

As for this clone: At one of its ends the junction is not consistent with the germline gene, which may arise from a read error. The V and J genes are TRBV27 and TRBJ2-7; 8 bases are shared with TRBD1. The germline CDR1 and CDR2 sequences are MNHEY and SMNVEV (reference sequence). The CDR3 sequence is 14 residues long. The CDR3: CASPDRDDSSEQYF. The DNA for the CDR3 is TGTGCCAGCCCGGACAGGGACGACTCCTCCGAGCAGTACTTC.

The chain employs TRBV4-3 and TRBJ1-1; 8 nucleotides match TRBD1. Unmatched junction bases numbered 8, after V lost 2 bases and J lost 6 bases. The CDR3 has 15 residues. The germline V gene has CDR1 LGHNA and CDR2 YSLEER. CDR3 nucleotide sequence: TGCGCCAGCAGCCAACTAGGGCAGGGGGCCTCTGAAGCTTTCTTT. The encoded protein is CASSQLGQGASEAFF.

The chain is built from TRBV30 and TRBJ1-5; 7 bases agree with TRBD1. The CDR3 has 16 amino acids. The trim removed 0 bases at V and 7 bases at J, leaving 12 bases unmatched. Germline-derived CDR1 and CDR2 are GTSNPN and SVGIG (reference sequence). The CDR3 reads CAWSVPQTGYGQPQHF. In DNA, the CDR3 is TGTGCCTGGAGTGTACCTCAGACAGGGTACGGGCAGCCCCAGCATTTT.

This clone appeared once. This sequence joins TRBV12-3 or TRBV12-4 and TRBJ2-7; D is possibly TRBD2 (7 bases). V was trimmed by 7 bases and J by 6 bases, leaving 13 bases between them. The CDR3 spans 12 residues. Here the CDR3 DNA reads TGTGCCAGCATGAGGGGAGGGGGCGAGCAGTACTTC. It codes for CASMRGGGEQYF.

The rearrangement uses TRBV30 and TRBJ2-6; 10 bases agree with TRBD1. CDR3 length: 16 residues. The V and J ends lost 3 bases and 0 bases, in that order; junction bases with no gene match: 2. Germline V lookup: CDR1 GTSNPN, CDR2 SVGIG (reference sequence). In DNA form, the CDR3 reads TGTGCCTGGAGGGACAGGGGGGGCTCTGGGGCCAACGTCCTGACTTTC. This encodes CAWRDRGGSGANVLTF.

This clone came up once. This chain uses TRBV28 with TRBJ1-2; D is unresolved. Per the germline V gene, CDR1 is MDHEN and CDR2 is SYDVKM. There are 15 residues in the CDR3. V shed 4 bases and J shed 4 bases, with 16 bases lying between them. The CDR3 coding sequence is TGTGCCAGCAGTTACGAGGGCCCTCCTCCCTATGGCTACACCTTC. It yields the protein CASSYEGPPPYGYTF.

The genes are TRBV9 and TRBJ1-2; TRBD1 might be the D (5 bases). This CDR3 has 15 residues. Deletions cut 0 bases from V and 6 bases from J, with 15 bases between. Germline V gene lookup returns CDR1 SGDLS and CDR2 YYNGEE. CDR3 region: CASSVEAGREDGYTF. The CDR3 nucleotides read TGTGCCAGCAGCGTAGAAGCTGGCAGGGAGGATGGCTACACCTTC.

The rearrangement uses TRBV27 and TRBJ2-1; 7 bases align to TRBD1. Germline CDR1 and CDR2: MNHEY and SMNVEV (reference sequence). There are 15 residues in the CDR3. The V gene end was trimmed by 8 bases and the J gene end by 4 bases; junction bases not matched to a gene: 11. CDR3 bases: TGTGCCAGCGCCCAAGCAGACAGGGCTTACAATGAGCAGTTCTTC. Translating gives CASAQADRAYNEQFF.

The rearrangement uses TRBV2 and TRBJ1-3, with 8 bases identical to TRBD1. Germline V lookup: CDR1 SNHLY, CDR2 FYNNEI. CDR3 length: 13 amino acids. The J segment lost 2 bases and the V segment lost 6 bases, leaving 0 bases of the junction unmatched. CDR3 DNA: TGTGCCAGCAGCAGGGGGCCTGGAAACACCATATATTTT. Its protein is CASSRGPGNTIYF.